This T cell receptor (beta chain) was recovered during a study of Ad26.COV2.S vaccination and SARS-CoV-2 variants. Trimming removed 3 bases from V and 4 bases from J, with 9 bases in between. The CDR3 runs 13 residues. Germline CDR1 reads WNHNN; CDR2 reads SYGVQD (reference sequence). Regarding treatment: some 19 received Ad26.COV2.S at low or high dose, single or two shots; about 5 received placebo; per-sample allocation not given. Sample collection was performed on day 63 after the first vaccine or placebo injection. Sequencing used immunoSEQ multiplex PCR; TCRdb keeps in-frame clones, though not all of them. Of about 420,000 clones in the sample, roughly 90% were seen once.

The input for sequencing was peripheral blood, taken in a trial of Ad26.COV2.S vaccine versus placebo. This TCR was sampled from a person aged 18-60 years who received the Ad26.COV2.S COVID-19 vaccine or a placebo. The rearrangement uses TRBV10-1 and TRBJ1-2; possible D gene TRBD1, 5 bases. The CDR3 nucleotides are TGCGCCAGCAGTGAAGGGGCCCCCTATGGCTACACCTTC. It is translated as CASSEGAPYGYTF.